One sample yielded the 16 T cell receptor beta chains listed below, sequenced in a study of blood T cell repertoires in COVID-19. The table came from immunoSEQ multiplex PCR; TCRdb's copy has only in-frame clones and leaves some out. The table has roughly 200,000 clones, over 75% seen once. Specimen: peripheral blood. These receptors came from a woman older than 75 with active or convalescent COVID-19.

The chain employs TRBV18 and TRBJ1-1; TRBD1 aligns across 9 bases. This CDR3 is built from 13 residues. In germline, CDR1 is KGHSH, CDR2 LQKENI. V trimming: 8 bases; J trimming: 1 base; junction bases outside the gene matches: 2. CDR3 loop: CASRDRANTEAFF. The CDR3, as DNA: TGTGCCAGCCGGGACAGGGCGAACACTGAAGCTTTCTTT.

This clone has just a few counts. This rearrangement joins TRBV10-1 to TRBJ1-6; D might be TRBD1 (5 bases). Germline V gives CDR1 WNHNN, CDR2 SYGVQD (reference sequence). With 5 bases removed from V and 4 bases from J, the gap between germline ends came to 9 bases. CDR3 size: 14 residues. This CDR3 reads CASSLGEYNSPLHF. CDR3 in DNA: TGCGCCAGCAGTTTAGGGGAATATAATTCACCCCTCCACTTT.

The V call is TRBV2, the J call TRBJ1-1; TRBD1 aligns across 7 bases. The germline V gene has CDR1 SNHLY and CDR2 FYNNEI. The CDR3 runs 13 residues. The J segment lost 5 bases and the V segment lost 2 bases, leaving 2 bases of the junction unmatched. CDR3 sequence reads: CASSERQGTEAFF. The CDR3 DNA sequence: TGTGCCAGCAGTGAACGACAGGGAACTGAAGCTTTCTTT.

The V and J genes are TRBV7-2 and TRBJ2-7; the D is unclear. Trimming took off 7 bases at V and 7 bases at J, with 17 bases between the two ends. CDR1 is SGHTA and CDR2 is FQGNSA in the germline V gene. The CDR3 extends over 13 amino acids. CDR3 loop: CASTPQRGWEQYF. The CDR3 nucleotides read TGTGCCAGCACCCCTCAGCGCGGTTGGGAGCAGTACTTC.

The chain combines TRBV29-1 with TRBJ1-2; unclear D gene. V was cut by 6 bases and J by 0 bases, with 8 bases left in between. CDR3 length: 12 amino acids. CDR1 is SQVTM and CDR2 is ANQGSEA in the germline V gene. CDR3 protein: CSVVTANYGYTF. Written as DNA, the CDR3 is TGCAGCGTGGTAACAGCTAACTATGGCTACACCTTC. The full variable domain, completed using reference TRBV29-1 and TRBJ1-2, is SAVISQKPSRDICQRGTSLTIQCQVDSQVTMMFWYRQQPGQSLTLIATANQGSEATYESGFVIDKFPISRPNLTFSTLTVSNMSPEDSSIYLCSVVTANYGYTFGSGTRLTVV.

The genes are TRBV6-5 and TRBJ1-4; 12 bases fit TRBD1. The V segment lost 2 bases and the J segment 6 bases; nucleotides outside the gene matches: 4. CDR1 and CDR2 (germline): MNHEY, SVGAGI. The CDR3 covers 16 residues. The CDR3 DNA reads as TGTGCCAGCAGTTACGACGGGACAGGGGGCCATGAAAAACTGTTTTTT. Its translation is CASSYDGTGGHEKLFF.

This clone was detected a few times. The chain combines TRBV19 with TRBJ2-1; 10 positions match TRBD2. In germline, CDR1 is LNHDA, CDR2 SQIVND (reference sequence). Trimming took 3 bases from V and 5 from J; bases not matched to a gene: 4. The CDR3 spans 15 residues. The CDR3 sequence is CASSILGLAHNEQFF. As DNA, the CDR3 is TGTGCCAGTAGTATTCTGGGACTAGCGCACAATGAGCAGTTCTTC.

The gene calls are TRBV15 and TRBJ1-5; no clear D gene. Germline CDR1 is LNHNV and CDR2 is YYDKDF (reference sequence). The CDR3 spans 15 residues. V was trimmed by 1 base and J by 6 bases, leaving 13 bases between them. The CDR3 bases are TGTGCCACCAGCAGAGGCGGGCAGTACTCTCAGCCCCAGCATTTT. Translating it yields CATSRGGQYSQPQHF. Complete variable domain (other parts from reference TRBV15 and TRBJ1-5): DAMVIQNPRYQVTQFGKPVTLSCSQTLNHNVMYWYQQKSSQAPKLLFHYYDKDFNNEADTPDNFQSRRPNTSFCFLDIRSPGLGDTAMYLCATSRGGQYSQPQHFGDGTRLSIL.

This clone showed up just once. This chain connects TRBV9 to TRBJ2-1, with D tentatively TRBD1 (5 bases). The CDR3 contains 15 residues. Germline values: CDR1 SGDLS, CDR2 YYNGEE. Trimming left V 1 base short and J 3 bases short, with 11 bases between. The CDR3 nucleotides are TGTGCCAGCAGCGTAAGTCAGGGCCTCTACAATGAGCAGTTCTTC. Translated: CASSVSQGLYNEQFF.

This chain connects TRBV19 to TRBJ1-4; D perhaps matches TRBD1 (5 bases). The CDR3 totals 16 residues. The V and J ends lost 5 bases and 7 bases respectively, with 20 bases between them. Germline V gene sequence: CDR1 LNHDA, CDR2 SQIVND (reference sequence). The CDR3 loop reads CASSLPGTEGREKLFF. The CDR3 region has the DNA TGTGCCAGTAGTCTGCCAGGGACTGAAGGGCGTGAAAAACTGTTTTTT. Full variable domain (missing parts from reference TRBV19 and TRBJ1-4): DGGITQSPKYLFRKEGQNVTLSCEQNLNHDAMYWYRQDPGQGLRLIYYSQIVNDFQKGDIAEGYSVSREKKESFPLTVTSAQKNPTAFYLCASSLPGTEGREKLFFGSGTQLSVL.

The gene calls are TRBV28 and TRBJ1-6; 7 nucleotides align to TRBD1. The CDR3 contains 15 residues. The germline CDR1 and CDR2 sequences are MDHEN and SYDVKM. V shed 11 bases, J shed 0 bases, and the junction held 7 bases outside the gene matches. For the CDR3, the DNA is TGTGCCGCAACTACAGGGGCCTCCTATAATTCACCCCTCCACTTT. Translation gives CAATTGASYNSPLHF.

The V call is TRBV3-1 (or the pseudogene TRBV3-2), the J call TRBJ1-4, with unresolved D. Trimming left V 1 base short and J 4 bases short, with 13 bases between. CDR3 size: 16 residues. Germline values: CDR1 LGHDT, CDR2 YNNKEL (reference sequence). The CDR3 protein is CASSQASLGGNEKLFF. The CDR3, as DNA: TGTGCCAGCAGCCAAGCCTCTTTAGGAGGTAATGAAAAACTGTTTTTT.

This clone is a singleton in its sample. V is TRBV7-9 and J is TRBJ1-2; D may be TRBD1 (5 bases). Germline lookup yields CDR1 SEHNR and CDR2 FQNEAQ (reference sequence). This CDR3 spans 13 amino acids. V was trimmed by 6 bases and J by 1 base, leaving 9 bases between them. The CDR3 sequence is CASRRGINYGYTF. For the CDR3, the DNA is TGTGCCAGCAGGCGGGGGATTAACTATGGCTACACCTTC.

The chain combines TRBV5-4 with TRBJ2-3, with 15 bases matching TRBD2. CDR3 length: 15 residues. V gave up 3 bases and J gave up 4 bases; unmatched junction bases: 0. CDR1 is SGHNT and CDR2 is YYREEE in the germline V gene (reference sequence). CDR3 DNA: TGTGCCAGCAGCTGGACTAGCGGGGGGGCAGATACGCAGTATTTT. Translation: CASSWTSGGADTQYF.

The rearrangement joins TRBV7-8 to TRBJ2-5, with D unclear. V lost 6 bases and J lost 1, with 12 bases in between. Germline V gives CDR1 SGHVS, CDR2 FQNEAQ. The CDR3 length is 14 residues. The CDR3 DNA follows: TGTGCCAGCAGACCGACACTTATCCAAGAGACCCAGTACTTC. Translating gives CASRPTLIQETQYF. Full variable domain (rest looked up from reference TRBV7-8 and TRBJ2-5): GAGVSQSPRYKVAKRGQDVALRCDPISGHVSLFWYQQALGQGPEFLTYFQNEAQLDKSGLPSDRFFAERPEGSVSTLKIQRTQQEDSAVYLCASRPTLIQETQYFGPGTRLLVL.

This chain links TRBV12-3 or TRBV12-4 with TRBJ2-7; a weak D match, TRBD2 (6 bases). The V and J ends lost 6 bases and 1 base respectively, with 10 bases between them. The CDR3 spans 13 residues. The CDR3 sequence: CASRGGRSYEQYF. The DNA of the CDR3 is TGTGCCAGCAGGGGGGGACGGTCCTACGAGCAGTACTTC.